This is a list of T cell receptor beta chains from one sample in a study of technical replicates of blood from a handful of donors. Libraries were prepared by immunoSEQ multiplex PCR; TCRdb keeps only in-frame clonotypes and omits some of them. The repertoire holds tens of thousands of clones, with more than 90% as singletons. The material sequenced was T cells isolated from PBMCs. These receptors were collected from a human donor in good health. The conserved cysteine and the conserved F or W are not part of the CDR3 here. Fields, in order: J gene, V gene, CDR3 protein.

J gene: TRBJ1-2; V gene: TRBV7-9; CDR3 protein: ASSSGVAGGGYT
J gene: TRBJ1-2; V gene: TRBV6-5; CDR3 protein: ASSRGSGGNGYT
J gene: TRBJ1-1; V gene: TRBV9; CDR3 protein: ASSAIVSQRNTEAF
J gene: TRBJ2-3; V gene: TRBV6-6; CDR3 protein: ASSIGSGSSTDTQY
J gene: TRBJ2-1; V gene: TRBV6-5; CDR3 protein: ASSDSLYNEQF
J gene: TRBJ1-4; V gene: TRBV30; CDR3 protein: AWSVSGEKLF
J gene: TRBJ1-3; V gene: TRBV9; CDR3 protein: ASSARQGVGNTIY
J gene: TRBJ2-7; V gene: TRBV20-1; CDR3 protein: SAREAYEQY
J gene: TRBJ1-2; V gene: TRBV5-4; CDR3 protein: ASSVTEQAYT
J gene: TRBJ2-3; V gene: TRBV6-6; CDR3 protein: ASNRLAENTDTQY
J gene: TRBJ1-3; V gene: TRBV10-3; CDR3 protein: AITQGSGNTIY
J gene: TRBJ1-5; V gene: TRBV6-1; CDR3 protein: ASSVQGAQYSNQPQH
J gene: TRBJ2-6; V gene: TRBV19; CDR3 protein: ASRGRDLGAGGPGANVLT
J gene: TRBJ2-3; V gene: TRBV9; CDR3 protein: ASSGEGADTQY
J gene: TRBJ2-3; V gene: TRBV6-6; CDR3 protein: ASSYPGQSSTDTQY
J gene: TRBJ2-7; V gene: TRBV12-2; CDR3 protein: ASRLYGERGEQY
J gene: TRBJ2-1; V gene: TRBV25-1; CDR3 protein: ASSDRGLGNEQF
J gene: TRBJ2-7; V gene: TRBV6-6; CDR3 protein: ASRLAGLSYEQY
J gene: TRBJ2-7; V gene: TRBV7-9; CDR3 protein: ASSLTGDYEQY
J gene: TRBJ2-3; V gene: TRBV11-2; CDR3 protein: ASIPLGGSPDTQY
J gene: TRBJ1-2; V gene: TRBV6-6; CDR3 protein: ASKQGTVYGYT
J gene: TRBJ2-7; V gene: TRBV5-6; CDR3 protein: ASSGGTSGYYEQY